This T cell receptor (beta chain) comes out of a study of tissue T cells after allogeneic stem cell transplantation. Data came from immunoSEQ multiplex PCR; TCRdb stores just in-frame clones and leaves some out. The sample comprises about 5,800 clones, approximately 60% of which are singletons, and roughly a fifth rests with the top ten. Germline trimming cut 10 bases from V and 0 bases from J; bases unmatched to any gene: 11. CDR1 is MDHEN, CDR2 SYDVKM, per germline. This CDR3 has 15 residues. The source is a male donor older than 55 with lung cancer. The sequencing used tissue from the jejunum, collected at autopsy. This sequence joins TRBV28 and TRBJ1-2; 7 nucleotides line up with TRBD1. The CDR3 DNA is TGTGCCACCCAGACAGGGTATATAGCTAACTATGGCTACACCTTC. It codes for CATQTGYIANYGYTF.